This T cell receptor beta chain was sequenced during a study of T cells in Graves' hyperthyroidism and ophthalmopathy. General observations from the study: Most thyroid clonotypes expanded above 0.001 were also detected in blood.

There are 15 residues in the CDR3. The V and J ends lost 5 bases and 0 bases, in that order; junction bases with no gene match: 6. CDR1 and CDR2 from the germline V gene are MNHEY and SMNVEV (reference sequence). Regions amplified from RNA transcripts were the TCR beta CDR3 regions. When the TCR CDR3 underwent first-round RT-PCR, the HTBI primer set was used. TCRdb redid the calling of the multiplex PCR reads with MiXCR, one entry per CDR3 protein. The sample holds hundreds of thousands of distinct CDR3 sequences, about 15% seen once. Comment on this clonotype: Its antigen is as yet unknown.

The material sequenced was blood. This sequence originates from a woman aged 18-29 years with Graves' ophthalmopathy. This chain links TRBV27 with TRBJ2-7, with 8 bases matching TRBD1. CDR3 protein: CASSRTQGASYEQYF. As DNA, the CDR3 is TGTGCCAGCAGTCGAACCCAGGGGGCCTCCTACGAGCAGTACTTC.